This TCR beta chain originates from a study of neoadjuvant anti-PD-1 for oral cavity cancer. As for the study in general: Patients without progression received a fourth nivolumab dose around day 43, then surgical resection on days 50-56.

As for this clone: The target antigen is unknown.

Assay: immunoSEQ multiplex PCR; the TCRdb copy retains only in-frame clones and omits some. This sample yields 65,000 to 95,000 clones, of which under 90% are seen a single time; around 3.1% belongs to the top ten. CDR3 length: 15 residues. The germline V gene has CDR1 SGHVS and CDR2 FQNEAQ. Trimming removed 5 bases at V and 7 bases at J, with 17 bases between. Study-level findings and limits: Treg/Th17 ratio rose with pretreatment blood and fell with post-treatment tumor TCRbeta clonality.

This chain connects TRBV7-8 to TRBJ2-2, with D unresolved. The TCR sequence derives from a person aged 35-79 years with oral cavity squamous cell carcinoma. The source was PBMCs, collected before nivolumab (anti-PD-1) treatment. In nucleotides, the CDR3 is TGTGCCAGCAGCCAGCGACGGACCCCGGGCGGGGAGCTGTTTTTT. Amino acid sequence: CASSQRRTPGGELFF.